The source of this TCR beta chain is a study of response to subunit inactivated influenza vaccine. Trimming took 1 base from V and 4 from J, leaving 8 bases between them. Germline V gene sequence: CDR1 SGHRS, CDR2 YFSETQ. The CDR3 length is 14 residues. Study-wide points: A suggestion made by the authors is that each seasonal influenza vaccination recruits few new T cells.

There are a few counts of this clonotype. Its antigen is still unknown. TCRdb analysed the RT-PCR reads with MiXCR anew, one entry per CDR3 protein. The data show about 480,000 distinct CDR3 sequences, around 25% seen once. Sample: CD4+ T cells sorted from PBMCs, taken more than 4 days after vaccination. This receptor was identified in a man aged 45-60 years who received an inactivated influenza vaccine. This chain links TRBV5-1 with TRBJ1-4; possible D gene TRBD1, 5 bases. CDR3: CASSLFRDNEKLFF. For the CDR3, the DNA is TGCGCCAGCAGCTTGTTCAGGGATAATGAAAAACTGTTTTTT.